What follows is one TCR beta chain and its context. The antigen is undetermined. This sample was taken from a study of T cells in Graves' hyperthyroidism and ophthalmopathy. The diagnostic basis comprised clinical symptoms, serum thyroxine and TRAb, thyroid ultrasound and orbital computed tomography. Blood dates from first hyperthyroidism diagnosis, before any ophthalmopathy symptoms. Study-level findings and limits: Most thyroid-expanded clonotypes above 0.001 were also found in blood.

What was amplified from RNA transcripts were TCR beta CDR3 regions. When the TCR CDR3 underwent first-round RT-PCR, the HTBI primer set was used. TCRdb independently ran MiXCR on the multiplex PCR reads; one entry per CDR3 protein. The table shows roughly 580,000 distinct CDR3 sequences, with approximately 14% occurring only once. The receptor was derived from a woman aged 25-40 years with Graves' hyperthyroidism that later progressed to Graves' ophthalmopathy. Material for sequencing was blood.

CDR3 in amino acids: CASRMYKNSNQPQHF. The DNA of the CDR3 is TGTGCCAGTAGAATGTACAAGAATAGCAATCAGCCCCAGCATTTT. This rearrangement joins TRBV19 to TRBJ1-5; D not certain. V gave up 6 bases and J gave up 0 bases, with 12 bases separating them. The CDR3 spans 15 residues. The germline V gene encodes CDR1 LNHDA and CDR2 SQIVND (reference sequence).